This T cell receptor beta chain was documented in a study of human CD8 memory T cell subsets. This CDR3 spans 15 amino acids. The germline V gene encodes CDR1 SGHRS and CDR2 YFSETQ. Overall study results and limits: High, similar diversity marked stem-like memory and precursor exhausted T cells but not effector memory cells. Precursor exhausted T cells shared very few clonotypes with stem-like memory T cells.

Construction of TCR beta libraries was accomplished by means of UMI-labeled 5' RACE. Using the 5' RACE reads, TCRdb records one entry per CDR3 protein without DNA. This sample lists thousands of distinct CDR3 sequences; its ten largest clones have about 20%. On this clonotype: What it recognizes is unknown.

The authors defined TPEX cells as CCR7+ PD-1+ TIGIT+ early memory CD8+ T cells carrying exhausted-like traits. V and J are TRBV5-1 and TRBJ2-2; absent DNA, TCRdb's TRBD2 call cannot be checked. The sequence was obtained from a human donor in good health. Sequencing used CD8+ T cells from PBMCs. This CDR3 is CASRPSGGLTGELFF.